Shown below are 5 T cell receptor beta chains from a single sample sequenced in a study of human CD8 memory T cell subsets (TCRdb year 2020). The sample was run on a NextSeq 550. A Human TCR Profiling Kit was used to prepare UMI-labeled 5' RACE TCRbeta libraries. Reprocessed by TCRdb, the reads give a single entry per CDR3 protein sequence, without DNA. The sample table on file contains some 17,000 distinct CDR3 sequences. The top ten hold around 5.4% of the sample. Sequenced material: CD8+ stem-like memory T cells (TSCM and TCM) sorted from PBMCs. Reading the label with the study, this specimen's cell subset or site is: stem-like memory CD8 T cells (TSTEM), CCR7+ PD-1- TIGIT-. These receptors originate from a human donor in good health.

CDR3 in amino acids: CASSQDRTSGGYNEQFF. V gene TRBV3-1 combines with J gene TRBJ2-1; the TCRdb call, TRBD2, lacks DNA for checking. This CDR3 comprises 17 residues. Looked up from germline, CDR1 is LGHDT and CDR2 is YNNKEL (reference sequence).

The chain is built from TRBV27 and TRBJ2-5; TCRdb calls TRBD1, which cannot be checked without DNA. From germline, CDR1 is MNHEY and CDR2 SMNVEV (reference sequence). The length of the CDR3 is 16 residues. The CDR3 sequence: CASSFIGTGGAETQYF.

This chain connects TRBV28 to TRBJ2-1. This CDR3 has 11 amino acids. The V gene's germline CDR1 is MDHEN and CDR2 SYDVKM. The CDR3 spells CASGAYNEQFF. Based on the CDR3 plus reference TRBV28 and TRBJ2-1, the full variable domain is DVKVTQSSRYLVKRTGEKVFLECVQDMDHENMFWYRQDPGLGLRLIYFSYDVKMKEKGDIPEGYSVSREKKERFSLILESASTNQTSMYLCASGAYNEQFFGPGTRLTVL.

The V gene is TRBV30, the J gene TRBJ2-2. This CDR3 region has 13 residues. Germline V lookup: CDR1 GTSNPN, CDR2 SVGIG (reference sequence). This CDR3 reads CAWSVLGTGELFF.

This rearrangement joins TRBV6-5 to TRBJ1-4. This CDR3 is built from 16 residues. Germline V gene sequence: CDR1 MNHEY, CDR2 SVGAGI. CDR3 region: CASSFLRTATNEKLFF.